This T cell receptor (beta chain) was sequenced in a study of Graves' ophthalmopathy and Graves' hyperthyroidism. This clonotype was observed once. Its cognate antigen is unknown. Study conclusions and caveats: From stable hyperthyroidism, ophthalmopathy was separated by a 13-signature model with 85% to 90% sensitivity and roughly 81% specificity.

Amplification of the TCR beta CDR3 regions used RNA transcripts (as template). First-round RT-PCR employed HTBI primers, with a second-round multiplex PCR after it. TCRdb reprocessed the multiplex PCR reads with MiXCR, giving one entry per CDR3 protein. The table records around 590,000 distinct CDR3 sequences, just under 40% of them present only once. Germline CDR1 reads SEHNR; CDR2 reads FQNEAQ (reference sequence). The CDR3 runs to 13 residues. Losses at the gene ends were 10 bases for V and 7 bases for J; bases not matched to a gene: 9. Sequencing input: peripheral blood or thyroid tissue (not recorded which). The receptor comes from an adult man with Graves' hyperthyroidism. This chain connects TRBV7-9 to TRBJ2-7, with 11 positions matching TRBD2. The CDR3 nucleotides are TGTGCCACCCGACTAGCGGGGTGGGATGAGCAGTACTTC. The encoded protein is CATRLAGWDEQYF.